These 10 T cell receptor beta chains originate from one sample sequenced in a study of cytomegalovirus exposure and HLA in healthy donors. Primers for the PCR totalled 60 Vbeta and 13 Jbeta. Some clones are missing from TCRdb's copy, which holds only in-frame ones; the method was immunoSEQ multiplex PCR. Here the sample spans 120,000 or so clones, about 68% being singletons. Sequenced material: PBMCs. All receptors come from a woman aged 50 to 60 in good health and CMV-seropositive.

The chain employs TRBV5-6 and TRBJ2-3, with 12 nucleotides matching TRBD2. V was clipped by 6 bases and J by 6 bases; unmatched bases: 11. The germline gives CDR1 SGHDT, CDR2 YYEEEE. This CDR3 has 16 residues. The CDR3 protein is CASTWGLAGGMDTQYF. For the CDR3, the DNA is TGTGCCAGCACCTGGGGGCTAGCGGGAGGGATGGATACGCAGTATTTT.

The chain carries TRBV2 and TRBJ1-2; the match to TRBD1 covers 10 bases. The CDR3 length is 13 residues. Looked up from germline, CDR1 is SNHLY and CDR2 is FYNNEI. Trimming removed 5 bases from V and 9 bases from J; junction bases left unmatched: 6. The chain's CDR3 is CASSNPGQGRYTF. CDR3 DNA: TGTGCCAGCAGTAATCCGGGACAGGGGCGCTACACCTTC.

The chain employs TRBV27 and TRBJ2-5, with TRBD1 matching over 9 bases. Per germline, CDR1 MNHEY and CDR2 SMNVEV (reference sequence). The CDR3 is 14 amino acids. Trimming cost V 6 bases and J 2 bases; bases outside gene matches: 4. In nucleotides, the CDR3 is TGTGCCAGCAGCGACAGGGGGGTACAAGAGACCCAGTACTTC. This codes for CASSDRGVQETQYF.

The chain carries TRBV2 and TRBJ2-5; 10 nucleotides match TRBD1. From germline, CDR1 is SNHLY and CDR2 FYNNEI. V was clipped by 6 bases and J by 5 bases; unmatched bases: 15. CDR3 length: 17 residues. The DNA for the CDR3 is TGTGCCAGCAGAAGAGGGACAGGGGATAATATCGGGGAGACCCAGTACTTC. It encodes CASRRGTGDNIGETQYF.

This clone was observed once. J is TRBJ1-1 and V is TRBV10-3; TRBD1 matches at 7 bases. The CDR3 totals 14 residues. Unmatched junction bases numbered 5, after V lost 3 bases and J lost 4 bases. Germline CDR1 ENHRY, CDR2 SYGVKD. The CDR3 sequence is CAISDGQAPTEAFF. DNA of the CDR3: TGTGCCATCAGTGACGGACAGGCCCCCACTGAAGCTTTCTTT.

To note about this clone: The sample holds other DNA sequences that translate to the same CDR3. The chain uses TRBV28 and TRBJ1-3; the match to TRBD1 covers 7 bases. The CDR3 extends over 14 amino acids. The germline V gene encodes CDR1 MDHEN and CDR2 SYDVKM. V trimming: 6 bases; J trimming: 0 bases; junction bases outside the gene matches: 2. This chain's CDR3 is CASSSGGSGNTIYF. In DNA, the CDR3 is TGTGCCAGCAGCTCAGGGGGCTCTGGAAACACCATATATTTT.

The CDR3 loop reads CASSYGTSATGELFF. DNA of the CDR3: TGTGCCAGCAGTTACGGGACTAGTGCCACCGGGGAGCTGTTTTTT. The chain is built from TRBV6-5 and TRBJ2-2, with 8 positions matching TRBD2. Trimming cost V 2 bases and J 4 bases; bases outside gene matches: 3. The V gene's germline CDR1 is MNHEY and CDR2 SVGAGI. The length of the CDR3 is 15 residues.

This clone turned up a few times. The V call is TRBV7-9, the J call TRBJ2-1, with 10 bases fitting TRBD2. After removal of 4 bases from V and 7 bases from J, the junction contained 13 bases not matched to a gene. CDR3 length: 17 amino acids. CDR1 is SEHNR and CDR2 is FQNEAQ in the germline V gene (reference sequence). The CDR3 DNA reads TGTGCCAGCAGCTCCACTGAAAGCGGGAGGGCCTTGAATGAGCAGTTCTTC. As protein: CASSSTESGRALNEQFF.

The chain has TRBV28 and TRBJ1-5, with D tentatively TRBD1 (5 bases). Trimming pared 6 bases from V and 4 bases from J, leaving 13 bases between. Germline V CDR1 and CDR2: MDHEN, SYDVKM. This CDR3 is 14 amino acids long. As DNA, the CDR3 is TGTGCCAGCAGCCTAACCCAGGGAAATCAGCCCCAGCATTTT. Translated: CASSLTQGNQPQHF.

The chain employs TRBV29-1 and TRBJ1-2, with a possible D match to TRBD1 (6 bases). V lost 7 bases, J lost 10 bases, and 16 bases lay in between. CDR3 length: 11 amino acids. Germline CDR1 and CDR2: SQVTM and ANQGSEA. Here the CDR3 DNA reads TGCAGCGGGGGGGGACAAGGGGACTACACCTTC. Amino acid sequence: CSGGGQGDYTF. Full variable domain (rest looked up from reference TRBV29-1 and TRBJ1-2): SAVISQKPSRDICQRGTSLTIQCQVDSQVTMMFWYRQQPGQSLTLIATANQGSEATYESGFVIDKFPISRPNLTFSTLTVSNMSPEDSSIYLCSGGGQGDYTFGSGTRLTVV.